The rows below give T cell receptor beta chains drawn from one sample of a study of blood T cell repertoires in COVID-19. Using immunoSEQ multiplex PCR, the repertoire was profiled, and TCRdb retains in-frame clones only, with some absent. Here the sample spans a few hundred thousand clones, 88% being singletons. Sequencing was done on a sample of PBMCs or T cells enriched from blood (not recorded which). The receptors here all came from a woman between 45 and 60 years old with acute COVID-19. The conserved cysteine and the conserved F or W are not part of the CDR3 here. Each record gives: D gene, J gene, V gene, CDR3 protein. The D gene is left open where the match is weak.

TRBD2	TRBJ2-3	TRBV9	ASSVGTSGTDTQY
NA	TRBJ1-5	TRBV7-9	ASSFEGNQPQH
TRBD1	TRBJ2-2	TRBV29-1	SVQGANTGELF
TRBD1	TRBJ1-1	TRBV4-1	ASTQGGGTEAF
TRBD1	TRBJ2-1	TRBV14	ASSQYWTGAYNEQF
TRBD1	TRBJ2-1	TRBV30	AWSVGTGGYNEQF
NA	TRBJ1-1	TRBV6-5	ASSYSGRENTEAF
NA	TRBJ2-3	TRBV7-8	ASRGDTQY
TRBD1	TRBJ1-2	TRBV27	ASSFGQEQGYT
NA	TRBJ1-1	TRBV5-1	ASRSTLADTEAF
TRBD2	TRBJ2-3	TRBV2	ASAGGAGGPTDTQY
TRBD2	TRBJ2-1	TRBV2	ASLAGGISSYNEQF
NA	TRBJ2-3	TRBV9	ASSVGDAASTDTQY
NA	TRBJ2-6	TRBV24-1	ATSDSVLATDSGANVLT